The clone carrying this T cell receptor beta chain was observed a few times. This specimen belongs to a study of cytomegalovirus exposure and HLA in healthy donors. Primers: 60 Vbeta forward and 13 Jbeta reverse. Methods used by the authors: Later, some 79 million unique TCR beta chains were counted in an analysis, and roughly 11 million of them were shared. TCRdb keeps only in-frame clones here, not all; method: immunoSEQ multiplex PCR. V, J and clone size were drawn from that table, and D and trimming were deduced from the DNA. The table lists 75,000 to 100,000 clones, roughly 78% of them singletons. The CDR3 totals 15 residues. V was pared by 3 bases and J by 6 bases, with 5 bases of the junction left unmatched. The germline V gene encodes CDR1 MGHDK and CDR2 SYGVNS.

V and J are TRBV25-1 and TRBJ2-6, with TRBD2 matching 7 bases. Sequenced material: PBMCs. This clonotype was sampled from a man aged 30 to 39 in good health and CMV-seronegative. CDR3 DNA: TGTGCCAGCAGTGAGCTGAGCGGGATGGCCAACGTCCTGACTTTC. The encoded protein is CASSELSGMANVLTF.